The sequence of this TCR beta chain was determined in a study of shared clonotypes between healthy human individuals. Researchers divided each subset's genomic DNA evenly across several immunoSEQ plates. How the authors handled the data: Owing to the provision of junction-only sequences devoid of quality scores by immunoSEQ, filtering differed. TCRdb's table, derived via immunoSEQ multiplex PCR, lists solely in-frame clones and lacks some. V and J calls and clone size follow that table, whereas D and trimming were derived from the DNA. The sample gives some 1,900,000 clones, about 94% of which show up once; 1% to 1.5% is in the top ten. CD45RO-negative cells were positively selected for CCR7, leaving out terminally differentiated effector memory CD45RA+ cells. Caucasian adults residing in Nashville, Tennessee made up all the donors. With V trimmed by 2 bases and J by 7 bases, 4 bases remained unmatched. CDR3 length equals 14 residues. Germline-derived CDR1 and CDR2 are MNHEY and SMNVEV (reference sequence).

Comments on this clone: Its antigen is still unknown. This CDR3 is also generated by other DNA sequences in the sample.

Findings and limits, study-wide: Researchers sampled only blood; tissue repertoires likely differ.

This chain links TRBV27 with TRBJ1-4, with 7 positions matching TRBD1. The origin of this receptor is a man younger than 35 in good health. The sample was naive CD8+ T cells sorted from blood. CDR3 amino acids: CASSLTGVGEKLFF. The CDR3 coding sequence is TGTGCCAGCAGTTTAACAGGGGTGGGTGAAAAACTGTTTTTT.